Listed below are T cell receptor beta chains from one sample, sequenced in a study of tumor and adjacent non-tumor tissue in lung cancer. TCRdb reprocessed the multiplex PCR reads via MiXCR and lists one record per CDR3 protein. The sample contains more than 85,000 distinct CDR3 sequences, roughly 80% of which appear only once. The sequenced sample consisted of lung tumor tissue. These receptor sequences come from a woman aged 55 to 70 with non-small cell lung cancer. The CDR3 runs from the conserved cysteine through the conserved F or W. D genes are given only for firm matches. A clone size is listed for some rows: how often the clone was seen (once, few, many), or a class if it is expanded.

few	TRBJ2-7	TRBV4-3	NA	14	CANSLASGPYEQYF	TGCGCCAACAGCCTAGCGAGCGGACCTTACGAGCAGTACTTC
NA	TRBJ1-2	TRBV11-2	NA	13	CASSVDHIAGYTF	TGTGCCAGCAGCGTGGATCATATAGCGGGGTACACCTTC
many	TRBJ2-1	TRBV6-6	TRBD2	14	CASKTSGAYNEQFF	TGTGCCAGCAAGACTAGCGGAGCTTACAATGAGCAGTTCTTC
few	TRBJ1-1	TRBV5-1	NA	15	CASSSLDGPWTEAFF	TGCGCCAGCAGCTCCTTGGACGGTCCATGGACTGAAGCTTTCTTT
NA	TRBJ2-1	TRBV10-2	NA	15	CFSSPGTPNYNEQFF	TGCTTCAGCAGCCCAGGGACCCCCAACTACAATGAGCAGTTCTTC
NA	TRBJ2-2	TRBV6-5	NA	16	CASSSGSVPSTGELFF	TGTGCCAGCAGTTCCGGGTCAGTTCCGAGCACCGGGGAGCTGTTTTTT
many	TRBJ1-5	TRBV20-1	NA	14	CSARDLQGTQPQHF	TGCAGTGCTAGAGATCTGCAGGGTACTCAGCCCCAGCATTTT
NA	TRBJ2-5	TRBV6-5	TRBD2	18	CASSALLAATRGEETQYF	TGTGCCAGCAGCGCCCTCCTAGCGGCTACCCGAGGGGAAGAGACCCAATACTTC
NA	TRBJ2-1	TRBV11-2	NA	17	CASSLVNGGSSYNEQFF	TGTGCCAGCAGCTTAGTGAATGGGGGGAGCTCCTACAATGAGCAGTTCTTC
NA	TRBJ1-3	TRBV5-1	NA	15	CASSEDGSSGNTIYF	TGCGCCAGCAGCGAGGACGGGAGCTCTGGAAACACCATATATTTT
NA	TRBJ1-6	TRBV6-2/TRBV6-3	NA	14	CASSPWAENSPFHF	TGTGCCAGTAGCCCCTGGGCGGAAAATTCACCCTTCCACTTT
once	TRBJ2-2	TRBV6-2/TRBV6-3	TRBD2	15	CAITRGSGVPGELFF	TGTGCCATCACTAGGGGTAGCGGGGTCCCCGGGGAGCTGTTTTTT
NA	TRBJ1-5	TRBV6-1	NA	17	CASTEGKTAGSNQPHHF	TGTGCCAGCACTGAGGGTAAGACGGCGGGGAGCAATCAGCCTCATCATTTT
NA	TRBJ1-2	TRBV4-3	NA	15	CASNQGWGSNYGYIF	TGCGCCAGCAACCAAGGGTGGGGGTCTAACTATGGCTACATCTTC
NA	TRBJ2-7	TRBV5-1	NA	13	CASIGKPDYEQYF	TGCGCCAGCATAGGGAAGCCCGACTACGAGCAGTACTTC
NA	TRBJ1-1	TRBV9	NA	14	CASSGGHLRAEAFF	TGTGCGAGCAGCGGAGGACACTTAAGGGCTGAAGCTTTCTTT
NA	TRBJ2-5	TRBV4-3	NA	15	CASSRNPDLQETQYF	TGCGCCAGCAGCCGAAACCCGGACTTACAAGAGACCCAGTACTTC
NA	TRBJ2-3	TRBV11-3	NA	13	CASRKSHCGTQYF	TGTGCCAGCAGAAAGAGCCATTGTGGTACGCAGTATTTT
NA	TRBJ1-2	TRBV12-3/TRBV12-4	NA	17	CASNSRGGGGFNYGYTF	TGTGCCAGTAATTCCAGGGGCGGTGGAGGTTTTAACTATGGCTACACCTTC
NA	TRBJ2-1	TRBV11-1	NA	15	CANRSTRGAYNEQFF	TGTGCCAACAGGTCTACGCGAGGGGCTTACAATGAACAGTTCTTC
few	TRBJ2-1	TRBV11-2	TRBD1	13	CTSSIGQGYEQFF	TGTACCAGCAGCATCGGACAGGGCTATGAGCAGTTCTTC
NA	TRBJ1-6	TRBV14	NA	15	CASSQDLGAGSPLHF	TGTGCCAGCAGCCAAGATTTAGGGGCTGGGTCACCCCTCCACTTT
once	TRBJ1-1	TRBV28	NA	15	CASRPQGPTITETIF	TGTGCCAGCAGACCACAGGGACCCACTATCACTGAAACTATCTTT
NA	TRBJ2-7	TRBV11-2	TRBD1	14	CGSSLPTGTAKQYF	TGTGGCAGCAGCTTACCCACCGGGACAGCCAAGCAGTACTTC
few	TRBJ2-1	TRBV7-9	TRBD2	17	CASSLAPSAGVNNEQFF	TGTGCCAGCAGCTTAGCCCCTAGTGCGGGAGTAAACAATGAGCAGTTCTTC
NA	TRBJ1-3	TRBV6-6	NA	14	CASSSKTSGNTIYF	TGTGCCAGTAGTTCCAAAACTTCTGGAAACACCATATATTTT
NA	TRBJ2-7	TRBV11-2	TRBD1	14	CARSLSTGTAEHYF	TGTGCCAGAAGCTTATCCACCGGGACAGCAGAGCACTACTTC
NA	TRBJ2-4	TRBV29-1	NA	12	CNVTRRLNIQYF	TGTAACGTTACCAGGAGGCTGAACATTCAGTACTTC
NA	TRBJ2-3	TRBV6-2/TRBV6-3	TRBD2	16	CVSTFDSGGYTDTQYF	TGTGTCAGCACCTTTGATAGCGGGGGGTATACAGATACGCAGTATTTT
NA	TRBJ2-1	TRBV10-3	TRBD2	13	CAAGLARDNEQFF	TGTGCCGCCGGACTAGCGAGAGACAATGAGCAGTTCTTC
few	TRBJ2-7	TRBV20-1	NA	14	CSASGGQGVDEKYF	TGCAGTGCTAGCGGCGGGCAGGGCGTAGACGAGAAGTACTTC
NA	TRBJ1-5	TRBV20-1	TRBD1	13	CSAREGAHQPQHF	TGCAGTGCCAGGGAGGGGGCACATCAGCCCCAGCATTTT
NA	TRBJ2-1	TRBV28	NA	14	CASRGGGSYNEQSF	TGTGCCAGCAGGGGGGGGGGCTCCTACAATGAGCAGTCCTTC
NA	TRBJ1-1	TRBV10-3	TRBD1	17	CTISNRGRGGMNTEAIF	TGTACCATCAGTAACAGGGGGCGCGGGGGCATGAACACTGAAGCTATCTTT
NA	TRBJ2-2	TRBV29-1	NA	14	CSTSPQRNTGVLFF	TGCAGCACCTCCCCTCAGAGAAACACCGGGGTGCTGTTTTTT
few	TRBJ2-5	TRBV11-3	NA	15	CASSPWGTAQETQYF	TGTGCCAGCAGCCCTTGGGGGACGGCACAAGAGACCCAGTACTTC
NA	TRBJ2-1	TRBV28	TRBD2	15	CTSSFPAGGNNEQFF	TGTACCAGCAGTTTCCCAGCGGGGGGGAACAATGAGCAGTTCTTC
NA	TRBJ2-7	TRBV5-6	NA	15	CASSWRSGSSYEQYF	TGTGCCAGCAGCTGGAGATCGGGAAGCTCCTACGAGCAGTACTTC
many	TRBJ2-7	TRBV5-8	TRBD1	13	CASSLVDRGEQYF	TGTGCCAGCAGCTTGGTTGACAGGGGCGAGCAGTACTTC